A selection of T cell receptor beta chains follows, all from one sample in a study of T cell responses to AZD1222 COVID-19 vaccine. Sequencing was performed with immunoSEQ multiplex PCR; in TCRdb, only in-frame clones are kept and a portion is missing. Counted here are about 210,000 clones, almost 95% occurring once; the ten biggest clones make up over 1%. The source material was peripheral blood, sampled on day 0 of AZD1222 vaccination. These receptors came from an adult in good health. Each CDR3 is given with its conserved first and last residue. The D gene is left open where the match is weak. Clone size is shown for a subset of rows, as once, few, many or a class of expanded clone.

TRBJ2-3 | TRBV7-2 | . | TRBD2 | CASSLRGADTQYF | TGTGCCAGCAGCTTGCGGGGGGCAGATACGCAGTATTTT
TRBJ2-7 | TRBV6-5 | . | . | CASSTKYEQYF | TGTGCCAGCAGTACTAAGTACGAGCAGTACTTC
TRBJ1-2 | TRBV6-5 | . | . | CASRPGTNYGYTF | TGTGCCAGCAGGCCCGGGACTAACTATGGCTACACCTTC
TRBJ2-7 | TRBV25-1 | . | TRBD2 | CASSERPGTRIVDEQYF | TGTGCCAGCAGTGAGCGACCCGGGACTAGAATTGTGGACGAGCAGTACTTC
TRBJ1-2 | TRBV7-9 | . | . | CASSRLSGYGYTF | TGTGCCAGCAGCCGACTCTCAGGGTATGGCTACACCTTC
TRBJ1-2 | TRBV19 | . | . | CASSSHGTALTNYGYTF | TGTGCCAGTAGTTCACACGGGACCGCTTTGACTAACTATGGCTACACCTTC
TRBJ2-7 | TRBV25-1 | once | TRBD1 | CASSAHSGQENSYEQYF | TGTGCCAGCAGTGCCCACTCGGGACAGGAGAACTCCTACGAGCAGTACTTC
TRBJ1-2 | TRBV12-3/TRBV12-4 | . | . | CASSLQGNYGYTF | TGTGCCAGCAGTCTCCAGGGTAACTATGGCTACACCTTC
TRBJ1-2 | TRBV7-9 | once | . | CASSLLSSDGYTF | TGTGCCAGCAGCTTATTGAGTTCAGATGGCTACACCTTC
TRBJ2-7 | TRBV9 | . | . | CASSVAGNGEQYF | TGTGCCAGCAGCGTAGCCGGGAACGGCGAGCAGTACTTC
TRBJ2-3 | TRBV5-4 | . | TRBD2 | CASSFGTSGGSLDTQYF | TGTGCCAGCAGCTTTGGGACTAGCGGGGGGAGCTTGGATACGCAGTATTTT
TRBJ1-1 | TRBV14 | . | TRBD1 | CASSLFQGATEAFF | TGTGCCAGCAGCCTCTTCCAGGGGGCCACTGAAGCTTTCTTT
TRBJ2-5 | TRBV7-7 | . | . | CASSRTGLGQETQYF | TGTGCCAGCAGCAGAACAGGGTTAGGGCAAGAGACCCAGTACTTC
TRBJ2-7 | TRBV7-9 | . | . | CASNSNGAGEQYF | TGTGCCAGCAACTCCAATGGGGCGGGCGAGCAGTACTTC
TRBJ1-1 | TRBV9 | . | . | CASSALIGGAFF | TGTGCCAGCAGCGCTTTAATCGGAGGAGCTTTCTTT
TRBJ1-1 | TRBV9 | . | TRBD1 | CASSETPGQAPYTEAFF | TGTGCCAGCAGCGAGACCCCCGGACAGGCCCCCTACACTGAAGCTTTCTTT
TRBJ1-1 | TRBV12-3/TRBV12-4 | . | . | CASSARGGAEAFF | TGTGCCAGCAGTGCGAGAGGGGGGGCTGAAGCTTTCTTT
TRBJ1-1 | TRBV28 | few | TRBD1 | CASSLCWTGGRQGCPEAFF | TGTGCCAGCAGTTTATGCTGGACAGGGGGACGCCAGGGGTGTCCTGAAGCTTTCTTT
TRBJ1-1 | TRBV3-1/TRBV3-2 | . | . | CASSQDDLLRAEAFF | TGTGCCAGCAGCCAAGACGACTTACTAAGGGCTGAAGCTTTCTTT
TRBJ2-2 | TRBV2 | . | . | CASTARWGQSTGELFF | TGTGCCAGCACAGCACGATGGGGTCAGAGCACCGGGGAGCTGTTTTTT
TRBJ1-2 | TRBV5-1 | . | . | CASSLEGHNYGYTF | TGCGCCAGCAGCTTGGAGGGACATAACTATGGCTACACCTTC
TRBJ1-1 | TRBV23-1 | . | TRBD1 | CASSQGRTGPGTEAFF | TGCGCCAGCAGTCAGGGTCGGACAGGGCCTGGAACTGAAGCTTTCTTT
TRBJ2-5 | TRBV7-3 | once | TRBD1 | CASSDRGRGETQYF | TGTGCCAGCAGCGACAGGGGGCGCGGTGAGACCCAGTACTTC
TRBJ1-2 | TRBV18 | . | TRBD1 | CASSPQGADGYTF | TGTGCCAGCTCACCACAGGGGGCGGATGGCTACACCTTC
TRBJ2-3 | TRBV7-9 | . | . | CASSFGTISTDTQYF | TGTGCCAGCAGTTTCGGTACTATTAGCACAGATACGCAGTATTTT
TRBJ2-7 | TRBV2 | . | TRBD1 | CACTGVYEQYF | TGTGCCTGTACAGGGGTCTACGAGCAGTACTTC
TRBJ1-1 | TRBV18 | . | . | CASSTIVGGSGTEAFF | TGTGCCAGCTCAACCATCGTGGGAGGCAGCGGGACTGAAGCTTTCTTT
TRBJ2-7 | TRBV7-6 | . | . | CASSSPVGGTGLDEQYF | TGTGCCAGCAGCTCCCCAGTAGGGGGTACAGGGTTGGACGAGCAGTACTTC
TRBJ1-1 | TRBV6-1 | . | . | CASSDPSNAEAFF | TGTGCCAGCAGTGACCCCTCGAACGCTGAAGCTTTCTTT
TRBJ2-7 | TRBV29-1 | . | . | CSVETRPSYEQYF | TGCAGCGTTGAGACCAGGCCCTCCTACGAGCAGTACTTC
TRBJ1-5 | TRBV11-3 | . | TRBD1 | CASSLDSQGQGGNQPQHF | TGTGCCAGCAGCTTAGACTCACAGGGGCAAGGGGGCAATCAGCCCCAGCATTTT
TRBJ1-1 | TRBV6-5 | . | . | CASSYQGSTEAFF | TGTGCCAGCAGTTATCAGGGTAGCACTGAAGCTTTCTTT
TRBJ2-7 | TRBV12-3/TRBV12-4 | . | . | CASSSYRDEQYF | TGTGCCAGCAGTTCCTACAGGGACGAGCAGTACTTC
TRBJ2-2 | TRBV5-6 | . | TRBD1 | CASSLGPGQGATGELFF | TGTGCCAGCAGCTTGGGGCCGGGACAGGGGGCTACCGGGGAGCTGTTTTTT
TRBJ1-5 | TRBV4-3 | . | . | CASSQDTRGDQPQHF | TGCGCCAGCAGCCAAGATACGCGGGGGGATCAGCCCCAGCATTTT
TRBJ1-6 | TRBV28 | . | TRBD1 | CASSRNDRVHSPLHF | TGTGCCAGCAGCAGAAATGACAGGGTTCATTCACCCCTCCACTTT
TRBJ1-5 | TRBV11-2 | . | . | CASSLGREGKDSNQPQHF | TGTGCCAGCAGCTTAGGCAGGGAGGGTAAGGATAGCAATCAGCCCCAGCATTTT
TRBJ1-1 | TRBV10-3 | . | . | CAAGVGGAFF | TGTGCAGCCGGGGTCGGGGGAGCTTTCTTT
TRBJ1-4 | TRBV4-2 | . | . | CASSQYGGPPGSSGVRLFF | TGTGCCAGCAGCCAATACGGGGGCCCTCCCGGCTCCTCGGGGGTGAGACTGTTTTTT
TRBJ1-1 | TRBV20-1 | . | . | CSARRSTEAFF | TGCAGTGCTAGGCGAAGTACTGAAGCTTTCTTT
TRBJ1-2 | TRBV29-1 | . | TRBD1 | CSAGTGGVRYGYTF | TGCAGCGCCGGGACAGGGGGCGTGAGGTATGGCTACACCTTC